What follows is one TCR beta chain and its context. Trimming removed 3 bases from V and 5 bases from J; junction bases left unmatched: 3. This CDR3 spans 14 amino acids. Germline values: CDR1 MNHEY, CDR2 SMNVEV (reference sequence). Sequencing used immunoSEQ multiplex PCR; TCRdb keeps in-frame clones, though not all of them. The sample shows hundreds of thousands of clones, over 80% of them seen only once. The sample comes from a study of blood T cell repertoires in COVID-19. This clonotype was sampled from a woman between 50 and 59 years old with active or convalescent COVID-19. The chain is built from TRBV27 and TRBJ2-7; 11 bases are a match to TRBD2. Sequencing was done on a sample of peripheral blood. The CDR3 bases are TGTGCCAGCAGTTTTAGCGGGAGGGCAAACGAGCAGTACTTC. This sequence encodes CASSFSGRANEQYF.